Presented here are 10 T cell receptor beta chains from one specimen sequenced in a study of OX40 agonist ivuxolimab in advanced cancers. Assay: immunoSEQ multiplex PCR; the TCRdb copy retains only in-frame clones and omits some. The sample contains 60,000 or so clones, approximately 90% of which appear only once. The sample here was CD4+ or CD8+ T cells sorted from blood, taken in a trial of the OX40 agonist ivuxolimab. All receptors derive from an adult with an advanced solid tumor such as melanoma, head and neck, liver or kidney cancer.

The table lists this clone with a few counts. The chain is built from TRBV18 and TRBJ2-5, with 8 bases identical to TRBD1. Trimming took 3 bases from V and 5 from J; bases not matched to a gene: 2. The CDR3 is 13 residues long. CDR1 is KGHSH and CDR2 is LQKENI in the germline V gene. This CDR3 is CASSPGQGETQYF. The CDR3 bases are TGTGCCAGCTCACCCGGACAGGGTGAGACCCAGTACTTC.

This chain uses TRBV7-3 with TRBJ1-2; a possible D gene is TRBD1 (6 bases). The CDR3 totals 13 residues. Trimming pared 5 bases from V and 2 bases from J, leaving 9 bases between. Germline V gene sequence: CDR1 SGHTA, CDR2 FQGTGA. As DNA, the CDR3 is TGTGCCAGCAGCCGGGACAACAACTATGGCTACACCTTC. Its protein is CASSRDNNYGYTF.

V gene TRBV6-1 combines with J gene TRBJ1-5; TRBD1 aligns across 7 bases. After removal of 1 base from V and 7 bases from J, the junction contained 4 bases not matched to a gene. The CDR3 is made up of 14 amino acids. Germline assignment: CDR1 MNHNS and CDR2 SASEGT. This chain's CDR3 is CASSEGQGGQPQHF. CDR3 nucleotide sequence: TGTGCCAGCAGTGAAGGACAGGGAGGCCAGCCCCAGCATTTT.

The gene calls are TRBV6-5 and TRBJ1-1; TRBD1 matches 10 bases. With 6 bases clipped from V and 11 bases from J, the junction kept 9 bases outside the gene matches. The CDR3 is made up of 13 amino acids. CDR1 MNHEY and CDR2 SVGAGI come from the germline V gene. CDR3 DNA: TGTGCCAGCAGAACCGGGACAGGGGCGATGGCTTTCTTT. Encoded protein: CASRTGTGAMAFF.

The chain carries TRBV28 and TRBJ2-3; 9 bases agree with TRBD2. Germline loops: CDR1 MDHEN, CDR2 SYDVKM. The V and J ends lost 1 base and 2 bases, in that order; junction bases with no gene match: 4. The CDR3 has 16 residues. The CDR3 region is CASSLYGGGDTDTQYF. In DNA form, the CDR3 reads TGTGCCAGCAGTTTATATGGCGGGGGGGACACAGATACGCAGTATTTT.

The J gene is TRBJ2-7, the V gene TRBV5-1; tentatively, D is TRBD1 or TRBD2 (6 bases each). The CDR3 is 14 amino acids. Per germline, CDR1 SGHRS and CDR2 YFSETQ. V lost 0 bases, J lost 3 bases, and 10 bases lay in between. The CDR3 sequence: CASSLVRGLYEQYF. The DNA for the CDR3 is TGCGCCAGCAGCTTGGTCCGGGGGCTCTACGAGCAGTACTTC.

As DNA, the CDR3 is TGTGCCAGTAGTATTGGCGGGCCGAGAACAGATACGCAGTATTTT. This translates into CASSIGGPRTDTQYF. This chain connects TRBV19 to TRBJ2-3; D possibly corresponds to TRBD2 (5 bases). This CDR3 is built from 15 residues. The V end was cut by 3 bases, the J end by 3 bases, with 13 bases between. CDR1 and CDR2 (germline): LNHDA, SQIVND (reference sequence). Based on the CDR3 plus reference TRBV19 and TRBJ2-3, the full variable domain is DGGITQSPKYLFRKEGQNVTLSCEQNLNHDAMYWYRQDPGQGLRLIYYSQIVNDFQKGDIAEGYSVSREKKESFPLTVTSAQKNPTAFYLCASSIGGPRTDTQYFGPGTRLTVL.

This chain uses TRBV7-2 with TRBJ1-4; 10 bases match TRBD1. The CDR3 extends over 14 amino acids. Germline loops: CDR1 SGHTA, CDR2 FQGNSA. V lost 4 bases and J lost 5; bases outside the gene matches: 1. CDR3 coding DNA: TGTGCCAGCAGCTCGGGACAGGGGAATGAAAAACTGTTTTTT. Translating it yields CASSSGQGNEKLFF.

This chain connects TRBV4-1 to TRBJ2-1; the match to TRBD2 covers 12 bases. This CDR3 has 17 residues. V gave up 0 bases and J gave up 8 bases; unmatched junction bases: 8. Germline V CDR1 and CDR2: MGHRA, YSYEKL. Here the CDR3 DNA reads TGCGCCAGCAGCCAAGATCGGGGGACTAGCGGGCGGTATGAGCAGTTCTTC. As protein: CASSQDRGTSGRYEQFF.

The rearrangement uses TRBV28 and TRBJ1-5; a weak D match, TRBD1 (5 bases). V lost 7 bases and J lost 7, with 17 bases in between. CDR3 size: 14 residues. Germline CDR1 MDHEN, CDR2 SYDVKM. The CDR3 nucleotides read TGTGCCAGCAATCCCGGGGGGGGACTCCAGCCCCAGCATTTT. Its translation is CASNPGGGLQPQHF.